This T cell receptor beta chain stems from a study of blood T cells in healthy people across ages. Germline V gives CDR1 DFQATT, CDR2 SNEGSKA (reference sequence). This CDR3 comprises 13 residues. V lost 3 bases and J 0 bases, leaving 8 bases between the germline ends. Each individual donor underwent a draw of about 11 milliliters of peripheral blood. Study-level findings and limits: Observed TCR beta diversity per million T cells went down as age went up. This fall followed a roughly linear course with age.

The use of a sample-barcoded 5' primer and a J-beta primer mix characterized a second PCR of about 7 to 12 cycles. TCRdb called the 5' RACE reads again in MiXCR, with one record for every CDR3 protein. The data show 1.5 million to 2 million distinct CDR3 sequences, roughly 50% seen once. With regard to this clonotype: As yet, its antigen is unknown.

This TCR derives from a middle-aged woman in good health. Sequenced input: blood. The chain recombines TRBV20-1 with TRBJ1-1; TRBD1 might be the D (5 bases). The CDR3 region has the DNA TGCAGTGCTAGGGGGGAGATGAACACTGAAGCTTTCTTT. Amino acids: CSARGEMNTEAFF.